A single sample gave rise to the 26 T cell receptor beta chains below, sequenced in a study of OX40 agonist ivuxolimab in advanced cancers. Library generation was performed with the immunoSEQ multiplex PCR assay. Imported from immuneACCESS, the table was reduced by TCRdb to in-frame sequences with V and J called. These copies leave out some clones; in studies compared against another copy, an unresolved V gene accounts for under half, and the cause of the remainder is not known. Within this sample are 40,000 to 55,000 clones, with roughly nine tenths of them counted one time only. The ten largest clonotypes hold roughly 6.7% of the sample. This specimen was CD4+ or CD8+ T cells sorted from blood, taken in a trial of the OX40 agonist ivuxolimab. The receptors were sampled from an adult with an advanced solid tumor such as melanoma, head and neck, liver or kidney cancer.

The chain links TRBV18 to TRBJ2-3, with D uncertain. The CDR3 is 14 residues long. With 0 bases removed from V and 2 bases from J, the gap between germline ends came to 6 bases. Germline CDR1 and CDR2: KGHSH and LQKENI. CDR3 in DNA: TGTGCCAGCTCACCACCCGCTAACACAGATACGCAGTATTTT. Residues: CASSPPANTDTQYF.

The chain employs TRBV5-1 and TRBJ1-4; D not resolved. Germline V gene sequence: CDR1 SGHRS, CDR2 YFSETQ. The V gene lost 1 base and the J gene lost 3 bases, with 4 bases spanning the gap. The CDR3 is made up of 13 amino acids. As DNA, the CDR3 is TGCGCCAGCAGCTTGTCCTCTAATGAAAAACTGTTTTTT. Translated: CASSLSSNEKLFF.

This chain links TRBV19 with TRBJ1-2, with D unresolved. Germline CDR1 and CDR2: LNHDA and SQIVND (reference sequence). CDR3 size: 14 residues. Trimming took 2 bases from V and 4 from J, leaving 11 bases between them. The CDR3 loop is CASSISSTSYGYTF. The CDR3, as DNA: TGTGCCAGTAGTATATCCTCCACATCCTATGGCTACACCTTC.

V usage is TRBV5-4 and J usage is TRBJ2-7; tentatively, D is TRBD2 (5 bases). Trimming removed 1 base from V and 0 bases from J, with 11 bases in between. Germline-derived CDR1 and CDR2 are SGHNT and YYREEE (reference sequence). The CDR3 extends over 15 amino acids. CDR3 in amino acids: CASSLLALNSYEQYF. CDR3 nucleotide sequence: TGTGCCAGCAGCTTGCTAGCCCTAAACTCCTACGAGCAGTACTTC.

This clone was found a few times. The chain has TRBV10-1 and TRBJ2-7; D not resolved. CDR1 and CDR2 (germline): WNHNN, SYGVQD (reference sequence). The V end lost 8 bases, the J end lost 3 bases, and 11 bases lay between the germline ends. The CDR3 runs to 12 residues. The DNA for the CDR3 is TGCGCCAGCTCTGGCTCGGGCTACGAGCAGTACTTC. Its translation: CASSGSGYEQYF.

The J gene is TRBJ2-7, the V gene TRBV7-9, with 9 positions matching TRBD1. The germline gives CDR1 SEHNR, CDR2 FQNEAQ (reference sequence). The ends lost 5 bases at V and 6 bases at J; junction bases unmatched: 8. The CDR3 spans 14 residues. CDR3 residues: CASSRPGTGTEQYF. CDR3 DNA sequence: TGTGCCAGCAGCCGTCCCGGGACAGGGACCGAGCAGTACTTC. Based on the CDR3 plus reference TRBV7-9 and TRBJ2-7, the full variable domain is DTGVSQNPRHKITKRGQNVTFRCDPISEHNRLYWYRQTLGQGPEFLTYFQNEAQLEKSRLLSDRFSAERPKGSFSTLEIQRTEQGDSAMYLCASSRPGTGTEQYFGPGTRLTVT.

The chain joins TRBV7-8 to TRBJ1-2; D is possibly TRBD1 (5 bases). V lost 1 base, J lost 7 bases, and 7 bases lay in between. Per the germline V gene, CDR1 is SGHVS and CDR2 is FQNEAQ. The CDR3 loop spans 12 amino acids. Written as DNA, the CDR3 is TGTGCCAGCAGCTTAGTGGGGGGTGGCTACACCTTC. Its protein is CASSLVGGGYTF.

The rearrangement links TRBV19 to TRBJ2-2; the match to TRBD1 covers 7 bases. This CDR3 contains 16 residues. Germline CDR1 is LNHDA and CDR2 is SQIVND (reference sequence). J was trimmed by 1 base and V by 3 bases; bases with no gene match: 5. As DNA, the CDR3 is TGTGCCAGTAGTATTGTCGGGACAGTGAACACCGGGGAGCTGTTTTTT. This encodes CASSIVGTVNTGELFF.

This clone was counted once. The J gene is TRBJ1-5, the V gene TRBV6-6, with 7 nucleotides matching TRBD1. V was clipped by 5 bases and J by 1 base; unmatched bases: 5. CDR1 and CDR2 from the germline V gene are MNHNY and SVGAGI (reference sequence). This CDR3 comprises 15 residues. This CDR3 is CASSQQGSSNQPQHF. CDR3 bases: TGTGCCAGCAGTCAACAGGGGAGCAGCAATCAGCCCCAGCATTTT.

This clone appeared a few times. The chain carries TRBV5-1 and TRBJ1-1; the D gene is possibly TRBD1 (5 bases). This CDR3 comprises 14 residues. The V end lost 0 bases, the J end lost 3 bases, and 9 bases lay between the germline ends. Germline assignment: CDR1 SGHRS and CDR2 YFSETQ. The CDR3 loop reads CASSLAATDTEAFF. The DNA of the CDR3 is TGCGCCAGCAGCTTGGCCGCGACAGACACTGAAGCTTTCTTT.

The rearrangement links TRBV9 to TRBJ1-6, with TRBD1 matching 7 bases. Germline CDR1 is SGDLS and CDR2 is YYNGEE. J gave up 9 bases and V 4 bases, and 10 bases lay outside the gene matches. There are 15 residues in the CDR3. CDR3 residues: CASSPGTANSSPLHF. For the CDR3, the DNA is TGTGCCAGCAGCCCCGGGACAGCCAATAGTTCACCCCTCCACTTT.

This chain links TRBV5-1 with TRBJ2-7; D uncertain. This CDR3 has 15 amino acids. The V gene lost 2 bases and the J gene lost 0 bases, with 12 bases spanning the gap. Per the germline V gene, CDR1 is SGHRS and CDR2 is YFSETQ. CDR3 protein: CASSFLAEASYEQYF. The CDR3 nucleotides read TGCGCCAGCAGCTTTCTCGCAGAAGCCTCCTACGAGCAGTACTTC.

This clone was seen just once. The chain is built from TRBV19 and TRBJ2-7; TRBD1 aligns across 8 bases. The CDR3 length is 12 residues. Per the germline V gene, CDR1 is LNHDA and CDR2 is SQIVND (reference sequence). The V gene end was trimmed by 5 bases and the J gene end by 4 bases; junction bases not matched to a gene: 1. The DNA of the CDR3 is TGTGCCAGTAGTGACAGGGGTTACGAGCAGTACTTC. As protein: CASSDRGYEQYF. The full variable domain, completed using reference TRBV19 and TRBJ2-7, is DGGITQSPKYLFRKEGQNVTLSCEQNLNHDAMYWYRQDPGQGLRLIYYSQIVNDFQKGDIAEGYSVSREKKESFPLTVTSAQKNPTAFYLCASSDRGYEQYFGPGTRLTVT.

The rearrangement uses TRBV18 and TRBJ2-6; the match to TRBD1 covers 7 bases. The CDR3 has 18 residues. V shed 2 bases and J 0 bases; nucleotides not matched to a gene: 7. Per germline, CDR1 KGHSH and CDR2 LQKENI. DNA for the CDR3: TGTGCCAGCTCACCATCCTCCGGGACAGCCTCTGGGGCCAACGTCCTGACTTTC. This translates into CASSPSSGTASGANVLTF.

The chain has TRBV7-9 and TRBJ2-2, with D unclear. Per the germline V gene, CDR1 is SEHNR and CDR2 is FQNEAQ (reference sequence). The CDR3 covers 15 residues. V lost 2 bases to trimming and J lost 4 bases, with 11 bases between them. CDR3 sequence (DNA): TGTGCCAGCAGCTTAACTCCTCTACCCACCGGGGAGCTGTTTTTT. Translating it yields CASSLTPLPTGELFF. Using reference TRBV7-9 and TRBJ2-2 for the parts outside the CDR3, the full variable domain is DTGVSQNPRHKITKRGQNVTFRCDPISEHNRLYWYRQTLGQGPEFLTYFQNEAQLEKSRLLSDRFSAERPKGSFSTLEIQRTEQGDSAMYLCASSLTPLPTGELFFGEGSRLTVL.

This clone appeared a few times. The genes are TRBV6-5 and TRBJ1-1; D is unclear. Germline loops: CDR1 MNHEY, CDR2 SVGAGI. V lost 0 bases and J lost 3, with 11 bases in between. CDR3 length: 15 residues. The chain's CDR3 is CASSYSRMADTEAFF. As DNA, the CDR3 is TGTGCCAGCAGTTACTCACGAATGGCGGACACTGAAGCTTTCTTT.

The V gene is TRBV30, the J gene TRBJ2-7; either TRBD1 or TRBD2 may fit D (5 bases each). Germline V gene data show CDR1 as GTSNPN and CDR2 as SVGIG (reference sequence). There are 13 residues in the CDR3. Trimming removed 4 bases from V and 3 bases from J, with 13 bases in between. The CDR3 loop is CAWKGPWGYEQYF. The CDR3 DNA is TGTGCCTGGAAGGGACCTTGGGGCTACGAGCAGTACTTC.

This clone has just a few counts. The CDR3 is CASSKPAGTGTNQPQHF. Written as DNA, the CDR3 is TGTGCCAGCAGCAAACCGGCCGGGACAGGGACCAATCAGCCCCAGCATTTT. The V and J genes are TRBV21-1 and TRBJ1-5; the DNA was not compared with TRBD1, the D call given in the table. TRBV21-1 is listed as a pseudogene. The CDR3 covers 17 residues.

The chain employs TRBV7-2 and TRBJ1-4; no reliable D call. V was cut by 1 base and J by 7 bases, with 10 bases left in between. The germline gives CDR1 SGHTA, CDR2 FQGNSA. The CDR3 spans 14 residues. CDR3 DNA sequence: TGTGCCAGCAGCTTAGGTGCATGGCGTGAAAAACTGTTTTTT. It specifies CASSLGAWREKLFF.

This chain uses TRBV5-1 with TRBJ1-1; unclear D gene. The CDR3 loop spans 12 amino acids. The V gene lost 7 bases and the J gene lost 1 base, with 8 bases spanning the gap. The germline V gene has CDR1 SGHRS and CDR2 YFSETQ. The CDR3 protein is CASSHPNTEAFF. CDR3 sequence (DNA): TGCGCCAGCTCACATCCGAACACTGAAGCTTTCTTT.

The V gene is TRBV5-1, the J gene TRBJ1-1; D may be TRBD1 (6 bases). The CDR3 covers 17 residues. The germline V gene has CDR1 SGHRS and CDR2 YFSETQ. V was shortened by 0 bases and J by 0 bases, with 15 bases between the two germline ends. Written as DNA, the CDR3 is TGCGCCAGCAGCTTGGCCCTAAACAGGGTTCTGAACACTGAAGCTTTCTTT. The encoded protein is CASSLALNRVLNTEAFF.

The V and J genes are TRBV5-1 and TRBJ1-1, with D maybe TRBD1 (5 bases). The CDR3 totals 15 residues. The germline CDR1 and CDR2 sequences are SGHRS and YFSETQ. Trimming took off 4 bases at V and 4 bases at J, with 17 bases between the two ends. The CDR3 DNA sequence: TGCGCCAGCAGCCGGAGGGCAGGGATGACCACTGAAGCTTTCTTT. Translation: CASSRRAGMTTEAFF.

Concerning this clone itself: Other nucleotide sequences from this sample produce the same CDR3. The chain links TRBV18 to TRBJ1-4; D gene ambiguous. V lost 3 bases and J lost 4, with 9 bases in between. Germline CDR1 reads KGHSH; CDR2 reads LQKENI. The CDR3 is 14 amino acids. DNA for the CDR3: TGTGCCAGCTCACCTTCTGGGAATAATGAAAAACTGTTTTTT. This gives the protein CASSPSGNNEKLFF.

The chain recombines TRBV29-1 with TRBJ1-1; TRBD1 matches at 9 bases. The CDR3 has 12 residues. Trimming cost V 6 bases and J 1 base; bases outside gene matches: 0. The germline V gene encodes CDR1 SQVTM and CDR2 ANQGSEA. As DNA, the CDR3 is TGCAGCGTGGGACAGGGGAACACTGAAGCTTTCTTT. It yields the protein CSVGQGNTEAFF.

V gene TRBV5-8 combines with J gene TRBJ2-3; 8 bases are shared with TRBD2. The CDR3 spans 18 residues. The trim removed 5 bases at V and 0 bases at J, leaving 14 bases unmatched. CDR1 is SGHTS, CDR2 YDEGEE, per germline. The CDR3 DNA sequence: TGTGCCAGCAGTAGGAGTGTTTCAGCGGGGGAGAGCACAGATACGCAGTATTTT. Translating gives CASSRSVSAGESTDTQYF.

The rearrangement joins TRBV18 to TRBJ1-4; no clear D. The V end was cut by 3 bases, the J end by 4 bases, with 12 bases between. Germline V lookup: CDR1 KGHSH, CDR2 LQKENI. The CDR3 has 15 residues. CDR3 protein: CASSPVQINNEKLFF. In nucleotides, the CDR3 is TGTGCCAGCTCACCGGTTCAGATAAATAATGAAAAACTGTTTTTT.